The sample holds a few counts of the clone carrying this T cell receptor (beta chain). Its antigen is unidentified. 60 Vbeta and 13 Jbeta primers were used in PCR. TCRdb's table, derived via immunoSEQ multiplex PCR, lists solely in-frame clones and lacks some. Of 70,000 to 80,000 clones in the sample, approximately 72% were seen once. The record originates from a study of cytomegalovirus exposure and HLA in healthy donors. Whole-study results and caveats: Many donors carried some public TCRs, although rarity characterized most TCR sequences. Immune exposure was documented only through CMV serostatus.

Germline values: CDR1 SGHTA, CDR2 FQGNSA. Trimming took 1 base from V and 3 from J, leaving 6 bases between them. This CDR3 is built from 13 residues. The chain links TRBV7-2 to TRBJ1-2; D gene uncertain. The clonotype comes from a woman between 40 and 50 years old in good health and CMV-seropositive. The sample taken for sequencing was PBMCs. Here the CDR3 DNA reads TGTGCCAGCAGCTTAGGGCAGGACTATGGCTACACCTTC. Its translation is CASSLGQDYGYTF.